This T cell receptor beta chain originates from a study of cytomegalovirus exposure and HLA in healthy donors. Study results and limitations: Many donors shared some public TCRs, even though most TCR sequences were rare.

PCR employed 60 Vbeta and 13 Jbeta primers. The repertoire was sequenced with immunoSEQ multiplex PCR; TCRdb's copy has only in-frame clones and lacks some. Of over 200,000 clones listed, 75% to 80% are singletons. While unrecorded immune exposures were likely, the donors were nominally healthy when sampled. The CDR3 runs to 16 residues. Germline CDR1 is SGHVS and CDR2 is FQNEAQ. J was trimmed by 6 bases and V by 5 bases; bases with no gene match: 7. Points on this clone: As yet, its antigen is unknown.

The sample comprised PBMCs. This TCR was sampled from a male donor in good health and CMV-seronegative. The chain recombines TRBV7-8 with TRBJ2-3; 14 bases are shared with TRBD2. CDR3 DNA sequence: TGTGCCAGCAGCATACGGACTAGCGGGAGGACCGATACGCAGTATTTT. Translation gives CASSIRTSGRTDTQYF.